One sample yielded the 10 T cell receptor beta chains listed below, sequenced in a study of blood T cell repertoires in COVID-19. The assay was immunoSEQ multiplex PCR, and TCRdb's table has in-frame clones only and misses some. The sample has almost 250,000 clones, more than 85% seen once. Sequenced input: PBMCs or T cells enriched from blood (not recorded which). The receptors originated from a woman under 40 who had recovered from COVID-19.

The genes are TRBV2 and TRBJ1-5; D unresolved. Germline CDR1 is SNHLY and CDR2 is FYNNEI. V was clipped by 10 bases and J by 4 bases, with 11 bases between them. The CDR3 covers 12 residues. The CDR3: CATRQGNQPQHF. DNA for the CDR3: TGTGCCACCCGACAAGGTAATCAGCCCCAGCATTTT.

This chain joins TRBV4-1 and TRBJ2-3; D is uncertain. The ends were cut back, 3 bases at V and 3 bases at J, with 19 bases in the middle. Germline lookup yields CDR1 MGHRA and CDR2 YSYEKL. The length of the CDR3 is 17 residues. CDR3 protein: CASSHTPSRVGTDTQYF. In DNA, the CDR3 is TGCGCCAGCAGCCATACTCCCTCCCGCGTCGGGACAGATACGCAGTATTTT.

The chain recombines TRBV10-3 with TRBJ1-1; tentative D call: TRBD1 (5 bases). Germline CDR1 is ENHRY and CDR2 is SYGVKD. Deletions cut 10 bases from V and 3 bases from J, with 18 bases between. This CDR3 has 14 amino acids. CDR3 amino acids: CATGRGRQDTEAFF. For the CDR3, the DNA is TGTGCCACAGGTCGGGGGAGGCAGGACACTGAAGCTTTCTTT.

This clone was seen only once. The gene calls are TRBV5-1 and TRBJ2-1, with 7 bases lining up with TRBD2. Trimming cost V 1 base and J 2 bases; bases outside gene matches: 6. This CDR3 is built from 16 residues. Germline V lookup: CDR1 SGHRS, CDR2 YFSETQ. CDR3 sequence (DNA): TGCGCCAGCAGCTTGCGGCTAGCGGATCCCTACAATGAGCAGTTCTTC. Its translation is CASSLRLADPYNEQFF.

As for this clone: Distinct nucleotide sequences in the sample also encode this CDR3. The V call is TRBV28, the J call TRBJ1-3; tentative D call: TRBD1 (5 bases). The CDR3 length is 14 residues. The germline V gene has CDR1 MDHEN and CDR2 SYDVKM. The germline V and J ends were trimmed by 1 base and 1 base, with 5 bases remaining between them. This chain's CDR3 is CASSLSGSGNTIYF. CDR3 coding DNA: TGTGCCAGCAGTTTATCAGGGTCTGGAAACACCATATATTTT.

This clone was observed a handful of times. In the same sample, other DNA sequences code for this CDR3. The chain recombines TRBV5-1 with TRBJ1-3, with D hard to call. CDR1 and CDR2 from the germline V gene are SGHRS and YFSETQ. The CDR3 runs to 16 residues. V gave up 0 bases and J gave up 0 bases, with 10 bases separating them. The CDR3 loop reads CASSLAQSTSGNTIYF. The CDR3 DNA reads TGCGCCAGCAGCTTGGCACAGTCAACCTCTGGAAACACCATATATTTT. Together with reference TRBV5-1 and TRBJ1-3, the CDR3 gives the full variable domain: KAGVTQTPRYLIKTRGQQVTLSCSPISGHRSVSWYQQTPGQGLQFLFEYFSETQRNKGNFPGRFSGRQFSNSRSEMNVSTLELGDSALYLCASSLAQSTSGNTIYFGEGSWLTVV.

The rearrangement joins TRBV10-3 to TRBJ2-1; 10 bases map to TRBD2. CDR1 ENHRY and CDR2 SYGVKD come from the germline V gene. J lost 1 base, V lost 6 bases, and 6 bases had no gene match. This CDR3 is 16 amino acids long. CDR3 amino acids: CAISLAGVSSYNEQFF. CDR3 DNA: TGTGCCATCAGCCTAGCGGGAGTCTCATCCTACAATGAGCAGTTCTTC.

The chain recombines TRBV27 with TRBJ2-2; 9 bases agree with TRBD1. The CDR3 is 16 amino acids. Germline V gene data show CDR1 as MNHEY and CDR2 as SMNVEV (reference sequence). After removal of 8 bases from V and 0 bases from J, the junction contained 7 bases not matched to a gene. CDR3 bases: TGTGCCAGCGGACAGGGGTTAAATACGAACACCGGGGAGCTGTTTTTT. Its translation is CASGQGLNTNTGELFF.

The chain carries TRBV5-8 and TRBJ2-7, with 9 bases aligning to TRBD2. In germline, CDR1 is SGHTS, CDR2 YDEGEE. The junction had 11 bases not matched to a gene; V was cut back by 6 bases and J by 4 bases. This CDR3 contains 15 residues. The CDR3 region is CASTERVAGEYEQYF. As DNA, the CDR3 is TGTGCCAGCACCGAGAGAGTAGCGGGGGAGTACGAGCAGTACTTC.

The chain joins TRBV5-8 to TRBJ2-7; 10 bases align to TRBD1. There are 16 residues in the CDR3. Trimming removed 2 bases from V and 3 bases from J; junction bases left unmatched: 8. The germline V gene encodes CDR1 SGHTS and CDR2 YDEGEE. CDR3 nucleotides: TGTGCCAGCAGCTTCGGACAGGGGGAGCCCGGCTACGAGCAGTACTTC. This codes for CASSFGQGEPGYEQYF.